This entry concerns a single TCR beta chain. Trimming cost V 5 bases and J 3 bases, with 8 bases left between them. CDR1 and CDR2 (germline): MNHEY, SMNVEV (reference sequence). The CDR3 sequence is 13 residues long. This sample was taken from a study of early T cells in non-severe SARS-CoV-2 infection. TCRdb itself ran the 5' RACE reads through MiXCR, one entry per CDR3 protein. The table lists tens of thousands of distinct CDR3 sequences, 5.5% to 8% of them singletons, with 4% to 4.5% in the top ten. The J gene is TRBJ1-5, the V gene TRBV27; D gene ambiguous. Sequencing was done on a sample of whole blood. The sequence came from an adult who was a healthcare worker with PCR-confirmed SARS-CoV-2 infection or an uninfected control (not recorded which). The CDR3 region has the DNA TGTGCCAGCAGTATGGGTGTCAATCAGCCCCAGCATTTT. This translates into CASSMGVNQPQHF.